Each of the 10 T cell receptor beta chains below was sequenced from the same sample in a study of CD8 T cells in ankylosing spondylitis. These receptors are not linked to any known antigen. TCRdb recomputed calls from the 5' RACE reads with MiXCR, one row per CDR3 protein. This sample has 750,000 to 850,000 distinct CDR3 sequences, with approximately 12% found just once. Whole-study results and caveats: There was a TCR beta motif, made of 7 to 9 highly homologous variants, that appeared characteristic of ankylosing spondylitis blood.

The sample taken for sequencing was blood, either unsorted or a sorted T cell fraction (not recorded which). These receptor sequences come from a male donor with ankylosing spondylitis.

The chain has TRBV4-2 and TRBJ1-6, with 9 nucleotides matching TRBD1. V was clipped by 0 bases and J by 7 bases; unmatched bases: 4. Germline CDR1 LGHNA, CDR2 YNFKEQ. The CDR3 consists of 16 residues. CDR3 sequence: CASSQEGDRVNSPLHF. In DNA form, the CDR3 reads TGTGCCAGCAGCCAAGAAGGGGACAGGGTGAATTCACCCCTCCACTTT.

This clonotype has at least ten counts. The chain uses TRBV19 and TRBJ1-1; D may be TRBD1 (5 bases). V was shortened by 2 bases and J by 4 bases, with 11 bases between the two germline ends. CDR1 is LNHDA and CDR2 is SQIVND in the germline V gene (reference sequence). The CDR3 has 14 amino acids. CDR3: CASSIQGKSTEAFF. CDR3 bases: TGTGCCAGTAGTATACAGGGTAAGAGCACTGAAGCTTTCTTT.

A few counts support this clonotype. V and J are TRBV15 and TRBJ2-1; D is undetermined. The V and J ends lost 0 bases and 8 bases respectively, with 11 bases between them. This CDR3 has 14 amino acids. Germline lookup yields CDR1 LNHNV and CDR2 YYDKDF (reference sequence). The CDR3 loop reads CATSRDRFRDEQFF. DNA for the CDR3: TGTGCCACCAGCAGAGATAGGTTTAGAGATGAGCAGTTCTTC.

There are many counts of this clonotype. This chain joins TRBV6-5 and TRBJ1-2; 7 bases map to TRBD1. The germline CDR1 and CDR2 sequences are MNHEY and SVGAGI. J was trimmed by 6 bases and V by 6 bases; bases with no gene match: 1. CDR3 size: 11 residues. The CDR3 sequence: CASSQGDGYTF. Written as DNA, the CDR3 is TGTGCCAGCAGCCAGGGGGATGGCTACACCTTC.

This clonotype appeared a few times. This sequence joins TRBV5-1 and TRBJ1-2, with D possibly being TRBD1 (6 bases). Germline CDR1 reads SGHRS; CDR2 reads YFSETQ. The CDR3 totals 13 residues. Trimming cost V 9 bases and J 3 bases, with 15 bases left between them. CDR3 nucleotides: TGCGCCACCAGACAGGACCTCGACTATGGCTACACCTTC. Amino acid sequence: CATRQDLDYGYTF. Supplemented by reference TRBV5-1 and TRBJ1-2, the full variable domain reads KAGVTQTPRYLIKTRGQQVTLSCSPISGHRSVSWYQQTPGQGLQFLFEYFSETQRNKGNFPGRFSGRQFSNSRSEMNVSTLELGDSALYLCATRQDLDYGYTFGSGTRLTVV.

This clonotype has just a few counts. The chain links TRBV12-3 or TRBV12-4 to TRBJ1-6; TRBD1 matches at 7 bases. Losses at the gene ends were 5 bases for V and 7 bases for J; bases not matched to a gene: 8. CDR3 length: 15 residues. The CDR3 loop reads CASSETGQFNSPLHF. For the CDR3, the DNA is TGTGCCAGCAGTGAAACGGGACAGTTCAATTCACCCCTCCACTTT.

This clonotype was recorded a few times. CDR3 sequence: CASSPPGGLNTYEQYF. The CDR3 coding sequence is TGTGCCAGCTCACCACCGGGGGGGCTAAACACCTACGAGCAGTACTTC. V is TRBV18 and J is TRBJ2-7; D may be TRBD2 (7 bases). The germline CDR1 and CDR2 sequences are KGHSH and LQKENI. This CDR3 has 16 amino acids. V lost 0 bases and J 2 bases, leaving 14 bases between the germline ends.

The chain has TRBV10-3 and TRBJ1-2; no reliable D call. This CDR3 spans 15 amino acids. V lost 5 bases and J 5 bases, leaving 18 bases between the germline ends. Germline lookup yields CDR1 ENHRY and CDR2 SYGVKD. The CDR3 nucleotides are TGTGCCATCAGTCCACCGCTTGGATATGGGTATGGCTACACCTTC. It specifies CAISPPLGYGYGYTF.

This clonotype has a handful of counts. The chain combines TRBV5-1 with TRBJ2-1; D not resolved. Germline V CDR1 and CDR2: SGHRS, YFSETQ. The germline V and J ends were trimmed by 3 bases and 9 bases, with 7 bases remaining between them. This CDR3 has 11 amino acids. The CDR3 is CASSSGPEQFF. CDR3 in DNA: TGCGCCAGCAGCTCCGGACCTGAGCAGTTCTTC.

V gene TRBV7-2 combines with J gene TRBJ2-5; D gene unclear. V dropped 8 bases and J dropped 4 bases, with 14 bases sitting between them. Germline CDR1 reads SGHTA; CDR2 reads FQGNSA. The CDR3 loop spans 13 amino acids. The CDR3 region is CASGQTPPETQYF. The CDR3 DNA sequence: TGTGCCAGCGGGCAGACCCCTCCAGAGACCCAGTACTTC.